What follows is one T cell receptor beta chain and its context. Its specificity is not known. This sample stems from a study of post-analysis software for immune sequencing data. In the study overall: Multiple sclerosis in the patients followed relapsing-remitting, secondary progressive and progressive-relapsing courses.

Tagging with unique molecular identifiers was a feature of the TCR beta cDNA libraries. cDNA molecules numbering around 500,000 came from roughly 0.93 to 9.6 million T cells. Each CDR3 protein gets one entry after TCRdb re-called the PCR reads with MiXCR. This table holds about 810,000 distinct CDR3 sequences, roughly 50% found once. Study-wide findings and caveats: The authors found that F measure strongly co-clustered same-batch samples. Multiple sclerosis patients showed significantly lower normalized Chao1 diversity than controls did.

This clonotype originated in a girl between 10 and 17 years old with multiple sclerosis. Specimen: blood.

Here the CDR3 reads CASSSSLREGWTDTQYF. CDR3 nucleotide sequence: TGTGCCAGCAGCTCGTCCCTGCGGGAGGGGTGGACAGATACGCAGTATTTT. This chain joins TRBV7-3 and TRBJ2-3; 9 bases align to TRBD2. The V segment lost 4 bases and the J segment 3 bases; nucleotides outside the gene matches: 11. Germline CDR1 and CDR2: SGHTA and FQGTGA. The CDR3 sequence is 17 residues long.